This T cell receptor beta chain derives from a study of Graves' ophthalmopathy and Graves' hyperthyroidism. Study-level results: A classifier, a 13-signature model, separated ophthalmopathy from stable hyperthyroidism with approximately 87% sensitivity and less than 83% specificity.

As concerns this clonotype: Its antigen is unidentified.

Researchers took RNA transcripts and amplified TCR beta CDR3 regions from them. RT-PCR in the first round used HTBI primers; a second-round multiplex PCR followed. From the multiplex PCR reads, TCRdb called clonotypes with MiXCR, one entry per CDR3 protein. The sample contains roughly 700,000 distinct CDR3 sequences, approximately 40% of which appear only once. V lost 10 bases to trimming and J lost 4 bases; unmatched junction nucleotides: 11. The length of the CDR3 is 15 residues. The germline CDR1 and CDR2 sequences are ENHRY and SYGVKD. The rearrangement joins TRBV10-3 to TRBJ2-5; 11 bases agree with TRBD2. The source is an adult man with Graves' ophthalmopathy. The material sequenced was peripheral blood. The CDR3 DNA is TGTGCCAGCAGCCCGGGACTAGCGGTACCAGAGACCCAGTACTTC. Translating it yields CASSPGLAVPETQYF.